This TCR beta chain was documented in a study of blood T cell repertoires in COVID-19 (dated by TCRdb to the early 2020s). Looking at the study overall: Samples from collaborators originated in the United States, Italy and Spain and spanned both the acute and convalescent phases of COVID-19. The prospective study material was composed of cDNA or gDNA derived from T cells, B-cell-depleted T cells, or PBMCs. Subjects who had been exposed to COVID-19, were actively infected with it, or had recovered from it provided the deeply sampled blood TCRbeta repertoires that made up the dataset. A freely available public database, intended as a resource for researchers studying the immune response to SARS-CoV-2, is where the repertoires were released. Samples came from the ongoing ImmuneRACE study (first 160 participants) plus 1,254 subjects from 6 global collaborators. The sample metadata nearly always contained a de-identified subject ID, COVID-19 status, age in years and sex. Where available, HLA class I and class II types were obtained from metadata supplied by the sample provider rather than from assay-based typing.

TCRbeta CDR3 regions were amplified from genomic DNA using the immunoSEQ Assay, a bias-controlled multiplex PCR. Under the source paper's analysis protocol: The number of nucleated cells in each sample was estimated from the amplification of reference gene primers within the assay. To quantify the absolute abundance of each unique TCRbeta CDR3 rearrangement, sequence reads were collapsed and filtered. For each sample, productive Simpson clonality was calculated as the square root of Simpson's diversity index across productive rearrangements. TCRdb retrieved this table from immuneACCESS and kept in-frame rearrangements only. Not all clones are present; in checked studies, unresolved V genes account for under half, and no reason is known for the remainder. V, J and clone size are those of that table, while D and trimming were read from the DNA. The sample contains tens of thousands of clones, roughly 87% of them found a single time. In total, the top ten clones hold roughly 4% of the sample.

The CDR3 runs 13 amino acids, cysteine and phenylalanine included. Only CDR3 DNA is held: 39 bases, read in frame from base 1. V gives up 3 bases and J gives up 2 bases, and the segment between their germline ends measures 8 bases. CDR1 and CDR2, per the germline V gene, are LGHNA and YNFKEQ. General study outcomes and caveats: The quantity of clinical and demographic metadata differed by source and by participant and was supplied without curation.

Collaborating institutions collected whole blood in K2EDTA tubes following their own protocols. Collaborator samples were shipped for TCRbeta analysis as frozen whole blood, isolated PBMCs, or DNA extracted from either sample type. Comments on this clone: The clone's antigen remains unknown. Qualities for individual bases were not recorded, and no much larger clone is one base off.

The sample taken for sequencing was peripheral blood. Recombination linked TRBV4-2 to TRBJ2-7; the D gene cannot be resolved reliably. The sequence was obtained from a man over 45 with active COVID-19. The nucleotide sequence reads as follows: TGTGCCAGCAGCCAGGATCTAGCCTACGAGCAGTACTTC. Its translation is CASSQDLAYEQYF.